The present TCR beta chain was sequenced within a study of blood T cell repertoires in COVID-19. Study-level information: Nucleic acid was either cDNA or gDNA, and it came from T cells, B-cell-depleted T cells, or PBMCs.

Measured with immunoSEQ multiplex PCR; TCRdb has only the in-frame clones, and not every one. This sample has a few hundred thousand clones, with roughly 90% found just once. The length of the CDR3 is 12 residues. In germline, CDR1 is MDHEN, CDR2 SYDVKM. The V and J ends lost 4 bases and 4 bases respectively, with 7 bases between them. V gene TRBV28 combines with J gene TRBJ1-2; unclear D gene. Sequencing was done on a sample of PBMCs or T cells enriched from blood (not recorded which). This receptor was taken from a woman aged 25 to 39 who had recovered from COVID-19. CDR3 sequence: CASSSPGYGYTF. The CDR3 coding sequence is TGTGCCAGCAGTTCTCCGGGCTATGGCTACACCTTC.